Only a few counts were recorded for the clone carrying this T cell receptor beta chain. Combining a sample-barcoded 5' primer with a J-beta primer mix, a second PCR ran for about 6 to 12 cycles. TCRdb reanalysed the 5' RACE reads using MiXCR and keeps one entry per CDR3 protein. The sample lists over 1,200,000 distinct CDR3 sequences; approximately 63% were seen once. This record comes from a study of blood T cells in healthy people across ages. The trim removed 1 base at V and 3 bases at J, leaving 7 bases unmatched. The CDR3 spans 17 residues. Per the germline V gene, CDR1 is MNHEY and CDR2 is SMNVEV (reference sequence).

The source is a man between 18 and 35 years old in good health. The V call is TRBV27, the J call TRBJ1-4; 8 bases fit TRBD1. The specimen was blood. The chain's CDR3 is CASSLLWQGAANEKLFF. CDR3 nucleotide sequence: TGTGCCAGCAGTTTATTATGGCAGGGGGCAGCTAATGAAAAACTGTTTTTT.